One sample yielded the 18 T cell receptor beta chains listed below, sequenced in a study of a mutant IDH1 vaccine in newly diagnosed glioma. These receptors have no identified antigens. Sequenced by immunoSEQ multiplex PCR; TCRdb stores in-frame clones only, minus some. The sample holds some 80,000 clones, more than 80% seen once. Documented time point: week 23, last vaccination. One vaccine dose held 300 ug of mutant IDH1 20-mer peptide and came with topical imiquimod. This material consisted of PBMCs, taken from a glioma patient whose treatment included an IDH1 peptide vaccine. Source of these receptors: a woman between 45 and 65 years old with glioma.

The V gene is TRBV10-3, the J gene TRBJ2-7; D call uncertain. The V gene's germline CDR1 is ENHRY and CDR2 SYGVKD. Trimming took off 6 bases at V and 4 bases at J, with 13 bases between the two ends. This CDR3 comprises 13 residues. The CDR3 DNA reads TGTGCCATCAGATTGACCGAATCGTACGAGCAGTACTTC. Protein sequence: CAIRLTESYEQYF.

A single count supports this clone. The J gene is TRBJ2-3, the V gene TRBV4-2; the D gene is possibly TRBD2 (5 bases). The V and J ends lost 6 bases and 1 base respectively, with 14 bases between them. This CDR3 comprises 15 residues. The germline gives CDR1 LGHNA, CDR2 YNFKEQ. CDR3 amino acids: CASRTNLGGTDTQYF. The DNA of the CDR3 is TGTGCCAGCAGGACGAACCTGGGAGGCACAGATACGCAGTATTTT.

With respect to this clone: No DNA is shown, since the ends of the CDR3 on it are uncertain; the CDR3 is the one TCRdb lists. The chain's CDR3 is CASILGQGNHGYTF. The gene calls are TRBV2 and TRBJ1-2; the table calls TRBD1, which could not be checked here. Germline CDR1 and CDR2: SNHLY and FYNNEI. The CDR3 sequence runs 14 residues, both termini included.

In this sample, this clone turned up once. The rearrangement uses TRBV28 and TRBJ1-5; TRBD1 is a possible D gene (5 bases). V was shortened by 6 bases and J by 0 bases, with 15 bases between the two germline ends. This CDR3 region has 16 residues. The germline V gene has CDR1 MDHEN and CDR2 SYDVKM. CDR3: CASSSPGLYSNQPQHF. For the CDR3, the DNA is TGTGCCAGCAGCTCACCAGGGCTCTATAGCAATCAGCCCCAGCATTTT.

This rearrangement joins TRBV7-8 to TRBJ2-3, with 15 bases identical to TRBD2. The CDR3 runs 18 residues. After removal of 4 bases from V and 4 bases from J, the junction contained 9 bases not matched to a gene. Germline-derived CDR1 and CDR2 are SGHVS and FQNEAQ. The CDR3 region is CASSSTGTSGRLADTQYF. The CDR3, as DNA: TGTGCCAGCAGCTCCACGGGGACTAGCGGGAGGCTAGCAGATACGCAGTATTTT. Complete variable domain (other parts from reference TRBV7-8 and TRBJ2-3): GAGVSQSPRYKVAKRGQDVALRCDPISGHVSLFWYQQALGQGPEFLTYFQNEAQLDKSGLPSDRFFAERPEGSVSTLKIQRTQQEDSAVYLCASSSTGTSGRLADTQYFGPGTRLTVL.

This chain connects TRBV5-6 to TRBJ2-5; 8 nucleotides line up with TRBD2. The germline CDR1 and CDR2 sequences are SGHDT and YYEEEE. The V segment lost 4 bases and the J segment 5 bases; nucleotides outside the gene matches: 10. CDR3 length: 15 amino acids. The DNA for the CDR3 is TGTGCCAGCAGCGCGCTCCGGGAGGGTGAGGAGACCCAGTACTTC. This encodes CASSALREGEETQYF.

The V call is TRBV7-9, the J call TRBJ2-7; 8 nucleotides line up with TRBD1. Germline V gene sequence: CDR1 SEHNR, CDR2 FQNEAQ (reference sequence). The CDR3 has 14 residues. V trimming: 5 bases; J trimming: 4 bases; junction bases outside the gene matches: 7. CDR3: CASSDPGGAYEQYF. The CDR3 bases are TGTGCCAGCAGCGATCCAGGGGGCGCTTACGAGCAGTACTTC.

In this sample, this clone turned up once. The chain employs TRBV11-2 and TRBJ2-6; D is unclear. The germline V gene has CDR1 SGHAT and CDR2 FQNNGV. This CDR3 has 15 amino acids. Between the trimmed V and J ends, which lost 0 bases and 0 bases, there was a span of 3 bases. DNA for the CDR3: TGTGCCAGCAGCTTAGACCTCTCTGGGGCCAACGTCCTGACTTTC. Its protein is CASSLDLSGANVLTF.

CDR3 residues: CASSMGTGLSQPQHF. The CDR3 DNA reads TGTGCCAGTAGTATGGGCACAGGGTTGAGTCAGCCCCAGCATTTT. The chain joins TRBV19 to TRBJ1-5; D possibly corresponds to TRBD1 (6 bases). This CDR3 is 15 amino acids long. V was cut by 3 bases and J by 6 bases, with 15 bases left in between. Germline CDR1 is LNHDA and CDR2 is SQIVND (reference sequence).

This clone was counted ten times or more. The rearrangement uses TRBV7-9 and TRBJ1-1, with D tentatively TRBD1 (6 bases). Trimming stripped 5 bases from V and 7 bases from J, with 11 bases between. Germline loops: CDR1 SEHNR, CDR2 FQNEAQ (reference sequence). This CDR3 contains 12 residues. The CDR3 DNA follows: TGTGCCAGCAGCCTCGGACAGTTTGAAGCTTTCTTT. This sequence encodes CASSLGQFEAFF. The variable domain in full, completed from reference TRBV7-9 and TRBJ1-1, reads DTGVSQNPRHKITKRGQNVTFRCDPISEHNRLYWYRQTLGQGPEFLTYFQNEAQLEKSRLLSDRFSAERPKGSFSTLEIQRTEQGDSAMYLCASSLGQFEAFFGQGTRLTVV.

The gene calls are TRBV2 and TRBJ1-2; no clear D gene. CDR1 is SNHLY and CDR2 is FYNNEI in the germline V gene. The CDR3 totals 13 residues. The V end lost 5 bases, the J end lost 4 bases, and 11 bases lay between the germline ends. The CDR3 sequence: CASSTGKGYGYTF. The CDR3 coding sequence is TGTGCCAGCAGTACGGGGAAGGGCTATGGCTACACCTTC.

This clone was observed a single time. J is TRBJ1-1 and V is TRBV5-6, with D unresolved. Between the trimmed V and J ends, which lost 2 bases and 5 bases, there was a span of 7 bases. The CDR3 loop spans 12 amino acids. Germline values: CDR1 SGHDT, CDR2 YYEEEE. The DNA of the CDR3 is TGTGCCAGCAGCTTTTGGGGTACTGAAGCTTTCTTT. As protein: CASSFWGTEAFF.

This chain connects TRBV19 to TRBJ1-1; D is unresolved. Germline-derived CDR1 and CDR2 are LNHDA and SQIVND (reference sequence). V lost 1 base and J 4 bases, leaving 7 bases between the germline ends. CDR3 length equals 13 residues. The CDR3 bases are TGTGCCAGTAGTATAGGGTTGGGCACTGAAGCTTTCTTT. Its translation is CASSIGLGTEAFF.

V gene TRBV27 combines with J gene TRBJ2-7; TRBD1 matches 8 bases. The CDR3 is 14 amino acids. The germline V gene has CDR1 MNHEY and CDR2 SMNVEV (reference sequence). Trimming removed 5 bases from V and 4 bases from J; junction bases left unmatched: 7. For the CDR3, the DNA is TGTGCCAGCAGTGCCGACAGGGGCCCTTACGAGCAGTACTTC. Translation gives CASSADRGPYEQYF.

The V call is TRBV10-3, the J call TRBJ1-2; tentative D call: TRBD1 (5 bases). The CDR3 loop spans 13 amino acids. The V and J ends lost 7 bases and 4 bases respectively, with 13 bases between them. Germline values: CDR1 ENHRY, CDR2 SYGVKD. The CDR3 DNA is TGTGCCATCAAAGGGGCAGCAGGCTATGGCTACACCTTC. Translation gives CAIKGAAGYGYTF.

The chain uses TRBV5-1 and TRBJ1-1, with D unclear. Germline-derived CDR1 and CDR2 are SGHRS and YFSETQ. The CDR3 length is 14 residues. V dropped 4 bases and J dropped 6 bases, with 16 bases sitting between them. In nucleotides, the CDR3 is TGCGCCAGCAGCACCGGGGAATCTGGGGCTGAAGCTTTCTTT. Translating it yields CASSTGESGAEAFF.

This chain connects TRBV7-2 to TRBJ2-3; TRBD1 agrees at 8 bases. Germline V gene lookup returns CDR1 SGHTA and CDR2 FQGNSA. V trimming: 5 bases; J trimming: 6 bases; junction bases outside the gene matches: 10. The CDR3 extends over 15 amino acids. The DNA of the CDR3 is TGTGCCAGCAGCCACGGGGACAGGCCTGCGGATACGCAGTATTTT. Its protein product is CASSHGDRPADTQYF.

The chain couples TRBV28 to TRBJ2-3; the match to TRBD2 covers 7 bases. CDR3 length equals 16 residues. The germline V gene has CDR1 MDHEN and CDR2 SYDVKM. The J segment lost 2 bases and the V segment lost 3 bases, leaving 8 bases of the junction unmatched. CDR3 sequence (DNA): TGTGCCAGCAGTTTCGGGGGGAGGGCCTACACAGATACGCAGTATTTT. As protein: CASSFGGRAYTDTQYF.